The 9 T cell receptor beta chains listed next were all sequenced from one sample in a study of memory CD4+ T cells and cytomegalovirus serostatus. Single viable CD3+CD4+CD8-CD45RO+ cells were sorted as the memory CD4+ T cells. TCRdb's table, derived via immunoSEQ multiplex PCR, lists solely in-frame clones and lacks some. The sample includes 30,000 to 50,000 clones, around 79% of them seen just once. Sequencing input: memory CD4+ T cells from blood. The receptors derive from an adult in good health and CMV-seronegative.

CDR3 sequence: CASSLAGAGGGKETQYF. In DNA, the CDR3 is TGTGCCAGCAGCTTGGCTGGAGCGGGGGGGGGAAAAGAGACCCAGTACTTC. The genes are TRBV5-4 and TRBJ2-5, with 10 bases matching TRBD2. This CDR3 is 17 amino acids long. V shed 0 bases, J shed 3 bases, and the junction held 8 bases outside the gene matches. In germline, CDR1 is SGHNT, CDR2 YYREEE (reference sequence). The entire variable domain, with the rest obtained from reference TRBV5-4 and TRBJ2-5, is as follows: ETGVTQSPTHLIKTRGQQVTLRCSSQSGHNTVSWYQQALGQGPQFIFQYYREEENGRGNFPPRFSGLQFPNYSSELNVNALELDDSALYLCASSLAGAGGGKETQYFGPGTRLLVL.

The genes are TRBV19 and TRBJ2-5, with TRBD2 as a possible D gene (6 bases). The V end lost 5 bases, the J end lost 4 bases, and 17 bases lay between the germline ends. The CDR3 covers 15 residues. From germline, CDR1 is LNHDA and CDR2 SQIVND (reference sequence). In nucleotides, the CDR3 is TGTGCCAGTAGTGTCAGATGGAGGGCTGTAGAGACCCAGTACTTC. This translates into CASSVRWRAVETQYF.

The CDR3 sequence is CASSLERGTEAFF. In nucleotides, the CDR3 is TGTGCCAGCAGCTTAGAGAGGGGCACTGAAGCTTTCTTT. The V call is TRBV7-2, the J call TRBJ1-1; tentatively, D is TRBD1 (5 bases). V was pared by 1 base and J by 4 bases, with 7 bases between. Germline V gene lookup returns CDR1 SGHTA and CDR2 FQGNSA. CDR3 length: 13 amino acids.

This clone turned up a few times. CDR3 amino acids: CSAFLPEKLFF. The CDR3 region has the DNA TGCAGTGCTTTCCTTCCTGAAAAACTGTTTTTT. The chain combines TRBV20-1 with TRBJ1-4, with no clear D. Between the trimmed V and J ends, which lost 5 bases and 7 bases, there was a span of 8 bases. The CDR3 is 11 amino acids. CDR1 and CDR2 from the germline V gene are DFQATT and SNEGSKA (reference sequence).

The chain links TRBV29-1 to TRBJ1-2; D might be TRBD1 (6 bases). Germline V gene sequence: CDR1 SQVTM, CDR2 ANQGSEA. This CDR3 has 13 amino acids. Trimming cost V 5 bases and J 7 bases, with 17 bases left between them. The CDR3 here is CSVRIGGQGGYTF. As DNA, the CDR3 is TGCAGCGTTAGGATTGGGGGGCAAGGTGGCTACACCTTC.

Concerning this clone itself: A read error may produce the germline difference seen at one junction end. V gene TRBV7-9 combines with J gene TRBJ2-5; 9 positions agree with TRBD2. Germline V gene lookup returns CDR1 SEHNR and CDR2 FQNEAQ (reference sequence). This CDR3 spans 15 amino acids. The CDR3 sequence is CASSLAGSGGETQYF. The CDR3 DNA sequence: TGTGCCAGCAGCCTAGCGGGGTCTGGGGGAGAGACCCAGTACTTC.

The chain is built from TRBV11-2 and TRBJ1-2; 7 nucleotides line up with TRBD1. The CDR3 spans 14 residues. V trimming: 5 bases; J trimming: 3 bases; junction bases outside the gene matches: 6. Germline V gene data show CDR1 as SGHAT and CDR2 as FQNNGV. CDR3 protein: CASSPDRDHYGYTF. The CDR3 DNA reads as TGTGCCAGCAGCCCTGACAGGGACCACTATGGCTACACCTTC.

V gene TRBV5-6 combines with J gene TRBJ1-1; the D is unclear. The germline gives CDR1 SGHDT, CDR2 YYEEEE. There are 11 residues in the CDR3. Trimming removed 4 bases from V and 10 bases from J, with 11 bases in between. CDR3 in amino acids: CASSLSPPAFF. The CDR3 region has the DNA TGTGCCAGCAGCCTCTCTCCGCCAGCTTTCTTT.

The CDR3 nucleotides read TGTGCCAGCTCACCGGGACAGGAACGCTACAATGAGCAGTTCTTC. Encoded protein: CASSPGQERYNEQFF. The chain carries TRBV18 and TRBJ2-1; 8 nucleotides agree with TRBD1. The germline gives CDR1 KGHSH, CDR2 LQKENI. V was pared by 3 bases and J by 3 bases, with 4 bases of the junction left unmatched. The CDR3 consists of 15 residues.